A single sample is the source of the 10 T cell receptor beta chains below, sequenced in a study of CD8+ T cells in alopecia areata. Treatment indicated: oral pan-JAK inhibitor, 5-10 mg twice daily. Sequencing relied on a cDNA template that was reverse transcribed from extracted RNA. Sequenced by immunoSEQ multiplex PCR; TCRdb stores in-frame clones only, minus some. The data contain over 150,000 clones, more than 45% of them singletons. The sequencing used CD4+ T cells sorted from blood, collected at week 24, from a patient treated with tofacitinib. The source of these receptors is a human donor with alopecia areata.

The rearrangement joins TRBV18 to TRBJ2-5; 8 positions match TRBD2. The CDR3 has 15 amino acids. The V segment lost 3 bases and the J segment 1 base; nucleotides outside the gene matches: 4. Per the germline V gene, CDR1 is KGHSH and CDR2 is LQKENI. The CDR3 loop reads CASSPITSGQETQYF. In DNA form, the CDR3 reads TGTGCCAGCTCACCGATAACTAGCGGCCAAGAGACCCAGTACTTC.

This chain uses TRBV11-2 with TRBJ2-6, with D perhaps given as TRBD1 or TRBD2 (5 bases each). This CDR3 has 17 residues. Germline loops: CDR1 SGHAT, CDR2 FQNNGV. Trimming stripped 2 bases from V and 4 bases from J, with 15 bases between. The CDR3 bases are TGTGCCAGCAGCTTAAGCCACCGGGGCGCGGGGGCCAACGTCCTGACTTTC. Translation gives CASSLSHRGAGANVLTF.

The rearrangement links TRBV2 to TRBJ2-2; 11 bases are a match to TRBD1. Germline V lookup: CDR1 SNHLY, CDR2 FYNNEI. The CDR3 has 15 amino acids. The V gene end was trimmed by 8 bases and the J gene end by 4 bases; junction bases not matched to a gene: 6. CDR3 sequence: CASRDRGGTTGELFF. The CDR3 region has the DNA TGTGCCAGCCGGGACAGGGGGGGGACCACCGGGGAGCTGTTTTTT.

V and J are TRBV7-2 and TRBJ2-7; D gene ambiguous. The CDR3 runs to 12 residues. CDR1 and CDR2 from the germline V gene are SGHTA and FQGNSA. Trimming took 4 bases from V and 4 from J, leaving 8 bases between them. In nucleotides, the CDR3 is TGTGCCAGCAGCTCCCGTTATTACGAGCAGTACTTC. Translated: CASSSRYYEQYF.

V gene TRBV29-1 combines with J gene TRBJ1-5, with D unclear. The V and J ends lost 6 bases and 0 bases respectively, with 15 bases between them. Germline values: CDR1 SQVTM, CDR2 ANQGSEA. This CDR3 region has 15 residues. The CDR3 DNA reads as TGCAGCGTCGCGCCTTCCGCCGATAGCAATCAGCCCCAGCATTTT. Protein: CSVAPSADSNQPQHF.

The J gene is TRBJ1-1, the V gene TRBV30; D might be TRBD1 (5 bases). CDR3 length equals 11 residues. Trimming removed 6 bases from V and 11 bases from J, with 16 bases in between. The germline V gene encodes CDR1 GTSNPN and CDR2 SVGIG (reference sequence). CDR3 nucleotide sequence: TGTGCCTGCTCCGGGACCGCTGTCGCTTTCTTT. It specifies CACSGTAVAFF.

The chain combines TRBV7-3 with TRBJ1-1; the D is unclear. V was shortened by 5 bases and J by 1 base, with 11 bases between the two germline ends. CDR3 size: 14 residues. Germline V gene data show CDR1 as SGHTA and CDR2 as FQGTGA. Written as DNA, the CDR3 is TGTGCCAGCAGCGAAGGACGGGAGAACACTGAAGCTTTCTTT. Amino acid sequence: CASSEGRENTEAFF.

This chain joins TRBV27 and TRBJ1-1, with D unclear. The germline CDR1 and CDR2 sequences are MNHEY and SMNVEV (reference sequence). The CDR3 consists of 12 residues. In DNA form, the CDR3 reads TGTGCGCCCCTCCGGCGGAACACTGAAGCTTTCTTT. It yields the protein CAPLRRNTEAFF.

The CDR3 DNA is TGTGCCTGGAATCTAGCGGGAGCAAGGTATGAGCAGTTCTTC. It yields the protein CAWNLAGARYEQFF. The chain has TRBV30 and TRBJ2-1; TRBD2 matches 10 bases. Trimming at V came to 4 bases and at J to 8 bases, leaving 8 bases not matched to a gene. The CDR3 length is 14 residues. CDR1 is GTSNPN and CDR2 is SVGIG in the germline V gene (reference sequence).

The chain employs TRBV25-1 and TRBJ1-6, with D possibly TRBD1 on 6 matching bases. The length of the CDR3 is 16 residues. The germline CDR1 and CDR2 sequences are MGHDK and SYGVNS. Trimming pared 4 bases from V and 10 bases from J, leaving 20 bases between. CDR3 protein: CASSGFRGAGASPLHF. CDR3 in DNA: TGTGCCAGCAGTGGCTTCCGGGGGGCTGGAGCCTCACCCCTCCACTTT. The variable domain in full, completed from reference TRBV25-1 and TRBJ1-6, reads EADIYQTPRYLVIGTGKKITLECSQTMGHDKMYWYQQDPGMELHLIHYSYGVNSTEKGDLSSESTVSRIRTEHFPLTLESARPSHTSQYLCASSGFRGAGASPLHFGNGTRLTVT.